These 8 T cell receptor beta chains came from one sample sequenced in a study of OX40 agonist ivuxolimab in advanced cancers. Clones were read by immunoSEQ multiplex PCR, and TCRdb kept only the in-frame ones, dropping some. The sample comprises about 68,000 clones, about 85% of which are singletons, and 0.55% to 0.85% rests with the top ten. Material: CD4+ or CD8+ T cells sorted from blood, obtained in a trial of the OX40 agonist ivuxolimab. The receptors derive from an adult with an advanced solid tumor such as melanoma, head and neck, liver or kidney cancer.

The chain uses TRBV19 and TRBJ1-1; 7 bases are shared with TRBD1. Unmatched junction bases numbered 2, after V lost 2 bases and J lost 5 bases. Germline CDR1 reads LNHDA; CDR2 reads SQIVND (reference sequence). CDR3 length equals 13 residues. The CDR3 DNA sequence: TGTGCCAGTAGTATAACAGGGGTTACTGAAGCTTTCTTT. Translating it yields CASSITGVTEAFF.

The chain employs TRBV4-3 and TRBJ2-2; no clear D. Trimming removed 0 bases from V and 5 bases from J, with 7 bases in between. The CDR3 loop spans 14 amino acids. Germline-derived CDR1 and CDR2 are LGHNA and YSLEER. CDR3 DNA: TGCGCCAGCAGCCAAGAATTGCGGACCGGGGAGCTGTTTTTT. Translated: CASSQELRTGELFF.

The chain couples TRBV5-6 to TRBJ2-1, with unresolved D. Trimming took 4 bases from V and 3 from J, leaving 11 bases between them. This CDR3 spans 14 amino acids. Per the germline V gene, CDR1 is SGHDT and CDR2 is YYEEEE. Written as DNA, the CDR3 is TGTGCCAGCAGCCCACTGGCCCGCTACAATGAGCAGTTCTTC. Translation gives CASSPLARYNEQFF. The full variable domain, its missing parts supplied by reference TRBV5-6 and TRBJ2-1, is DAGVTQSPTHLIKTRGQQVTLRCSPKSGHDTVSWYQQALGQGPQFIFQYYEEEERQRGNFPDRFSGHQFPNYSSELNVNALLLGDSALYLCASSPLARYNEQFFGPGTRLTVL.

This clone has a single count. The chain carries TRBV5-1 and TRBJ2-6; 10 nucleotides match TRBD1. The CDR3 is 18 amino acids. V gave up 3 bases and J gave up 4 bases; unmatched junction bases: 10. Germline V CDR1 and CDR2: SGHRS, YFSETQ. DNA for the CDR3: TGCGCCAGCAGCTCATCTCTGGGGACAGGGGCCGGGGCCAACGTCCTGACTTTC. This encodes CASSSSLGTGAGANVLTF.

The V gene is TRBV18, the J gene TRBJ2-5; D is perhaps TRBD1 (6 bases). The CDR3 contains 14 residues. V lost 4 bases and J lost 1, with 10 bases in between. Germline V gene lookup returns CDR1 KGHSH and CDR2 LQKENI. Here the CDR3 reads CASSLQGGQETQYF. The DNA for the CDR3 is TGTGCCAGCTCACTTCAAGGGGGCCAAGAGACCCAGTACTTC.

This clone was detected a few times. The rearrangement links TRBV6-6 to TRBJ1-1; D call uncertain. This CDR3 region has 12 residues. Trimming left V 5 bases short and J 4 bases short, with 8 bases between. Per germline, CDR1 MNHNY and CDR2 SVGAGI (reference sequence). DNA for the CDR3: TGTGCCAGCAGTAGCGTACGCACTGAAGCTTTCTTT. Translation gives CASSSVRTEAFF.

On this clone: A read error is possible here, since a much larger clone lies one base away. The chain is built from TRBV7-6 and TRBJ2-2; 8 nucleotides align to TRBD2. The germline V gene encodes CDR1 SGHVS and CDR2 FNYEAQ. CDR3 length equals 16 residues. Trimming took 0 bases from V and 4 from J; bases not matched to a gene: 4. CDR3 coding DNA: TGTGCCAGCAGCTTAGCGGGACTAGATGGCACCGGGGAGCTGTTTTTT. Encoded protein: CASSLAGLDGTGELFF.

The chain recombines TRBV6-5 with TRBJ1-5; D possibly corresponds to TRBD1 (5 bases). Germline lookup yields CDR1 MNHEY and CDR2 SVGAGI. This CDR3 is 14 amino acids long. V was shortened by 2 bases and J by 6 bases, with 11 bases between the two germline ends. The CDR3, as DNA: TGTGCCAGCAGTTACCAGGCGGGGGGTCAGCCCCAGCATTTT. Translating it yields CASSYQAGGQPQHF.